These 24 T cell receptor beta chains came from one sample sequenced in a study of vaccination effects on CD4 cells after COVID-19. Generated by immunoSEQ multiplex PCR, the TCRdb table keeps only in-frame clones and is missing some. Of about 40,000 clones listed, about 62% were seen once; the top ten hold approximately 7.7%. A 10-day culture period preceded the isolation of CD4+ T cells. Either the BNT162b2 or mRNA-1273 vaccine was given to participants in two doses. These TCRs are of unknown antigen specificity. The starting material was CD4+ T cells from PBMCs cultured without peptide, obtained after COVID-19 vaccination. The receptor set was obtained from a human donor who received a COVID-19 vaccine.

The V gene is TRBV6-5, the J gene TRBJ1-5; no reliable D call. Germline lookup yields CDR1 MNHEY and CDR2 SVGAGI. The CDR3 has 13 residues. V lost 10 bases and J lost 5, with 15 bases in between. The CDR3 nucleotides are TGTGCCATTCAAGCTAGTAGGGATCAGCCCCAGCATTTT. Translation: CAIQASRDQPQHF.

The chain combines TRBV5-1 with TRBJ2-2; TRBD1 is a possible D gene (6 bases). The CDR3 sequence is 14 residues long. The V gene lost 6 bases and the J gene lost 2 bases, with 11 bases spanning the gap. From germline, CDR1 is SGHRS and CDR2 YFSETQ. The CDR3 sequence is CASKGDLNTGELFF. CDR3 bases: TGCGCCAGCAAGGGGGATTTAAACACCGGGGAGCTGTTTTTT.

The CDR3 region has the DNA TGTGCCACCTCGACAGTCTATGGCTACACCTTC. Translation gives CATSTVYGYTF. This rearrangement joins TRBV19 to TRBJ1-2; tentative D call: TRBD1 (5 bases). Germline-derived CDR1 and CDR2 are LNHDA and SQIVND (reference sequence). CDR3 length: 11 amino acids. V lost 10 bases to trimming and J lost 4 bases, with 10 bases between them.

The V call is TRBV19, the J call TRBJ1-2; D might be TRBD1 (6 bases). Germline CDR1 and CDR2: LNHDA and SQIVND (reference sequence). Trimming left V 0 bases short and J 0 bases short, with 8 bases between. CDR3 size: 15 residues. The CDR3 reads CASSIDQGTNYGYTF. The DNA of the CDR3 is TGTGCCAGTAGTATAGACCAGGGGACTAACTATGGCTACACCTTC.

The chain carries TRBV10-3 and TRBJ1-1, with 7 bases that match TRBD1. Germline trimming cut 10 bases from V and 0 bases from J; bases unmatched to any gene: 5. The CDR3 extends over 13 amino acids. From germline, CDR1 is ENHRY and CDR2 SYGVKD. The CDR3 DNA follows: TGTGCCACTCAGGGACAGCTGAACACTGAAGCTTTCTTT. This gives the protein CATQGQLNTEAFF.

This chain joins TRBV29-1 and TRBJ2-3; 7 nucleotides align to TRBD2. Germline assignment: CDR1 SQVTM and CDR2 ANQGSEA. The CDR3 totals 13 residues. V lost 7 bases, J lost 1 base, and 5 bases stayed unmatched. CDR3 in DNA: TGCAGCGCTGGGAGCGGGGGCACAGATACGCAGTATTTT. It codes for CSAGSGGTDTQYF.

This chain uses TRBV20-1 with TRBJ2-7, with TRBD2 matching over 7 bases. The CDR3 sequence is 11 residues long. The J segment lost 5 bases and the V segment lost 4 bases, leaving 2 bases of the junction unmatched. CDR1 is DFQATT and CDR2 is SNEGSKA in the germline V gene (reference sequence). CDR3: CSATSGHEQYF. The CDR3 region has the DNA TGCAGTGCTACTAGCGGCCACGAGCAGTACTTC.

This chain joins TRBV18 and TRBJ1-1; TRBD1 is a possible D gene (5 bases). This CDR3 is 15 amino acids long. The V and J ends lost 5 bases and 4 bases respectively, with 17 bases between them. Germline CDR1 reads KGHSH; CDR2 reads LQKENI. The CDR3 reads CASSGPEGGTTEAFF. As DNA, the CDR3 is TGTGCCAGCTCAGGTCCGGAGGGAGGGACCACTGAAGCTTTCTTT.

The chain recombines TRBV18 with TRBJ2-3; D possibly corresponds to TRBD2 (7 bases). The length of the CDR3 is 13 residues. Per germline, CDR1 KGHSH and CDR2 LQKENI. Trimming stripped 3 bases from V and 9 bases from J, with 13 bases between. CDR3 DNA: TGTGCCAGCTCACCCGACGGGGGGCTGACGCAGTATTTT. Translation: CASSPDGGLTQYF. Drawing the rest from reference TRBV18 and TRBJ2-3, the complete variable domain is NAGVMQNPRHLVRRRGQEARLRCSPMKGHSHVYWYRQLPEEGLKFMVYLQKENIIDESGMPKERFSAEFPKEGPSILRIQQVVRGDSAAYFCASSPDGGLTQYFGPGTRLTVL.

In this sample, this clone turned up a few times. The chain carries TRBV6-4 and TRBJ2-2, with D tentatively TRBD2 (6 bases). The germline V gene has CDR1 MRHNA and CDR2 SNTAGT. This CDR3 comprises 15 residues. Trimming stripped 4 bases from V and 3 bases from J, with 12 bases between. The CDR3 DNA sequence: TGTGCCAGCAGTGTATATAGCGGTGACACCGGGGAGCTGTTTTTT. Protein: CASSVYSGDTGELFF.

The J gene is TRBJ1-2, the V gene TRBV6-1, with D maybe TRBD1 (5 bases). Per germline, CDR1 MNHNS and CDR2 SASEGT. The CDR3 sequence is 14 residues long. Trimming shortened V by 2 bases and J by 3 bases, and 10 bases separated the two germline ends. The CDR3 reads CASSEQGVYYGYTF. In DNA, the CDR3 is TGTGCCAGCAGTGAACAGGGAGTTTACTATGGCTACACCTTC.

This clone was detected once. CDR3 amino acids: CASSPQMNTEAFF. CDR3 bases: TGTGCCAGCAGCCCCCAGATGAACACTGAAGCTTTCTTT. The chain recombines TRBV9 with TRBJ1-1; D unclear. With 4 bases removed from V and 0 bases from J, the gap between germline ends came to 7 bases. This CDR3 region has 13 residues. CDR1 and CDR2 (germline): SGDLS, YYNGEE.

The gene calls are TRBV11-2 and TRBJ2-3; 9 positions agree with TRBD1. CDR3 length: 16 residues. The V and J ends lost 5 bases and 1 base, in that order; junction bases with no gene match: 7. CDR1 SGHAT and CDR2 FQNNGV come from the germline V gene. In DNA form, the CDR3 reads TGTGCCAGCAGCACGAACAGGGGGCTGGGCACAGATACGCAGTATTTT. Its protein product is CASSTNRGLGTDTQYF.

This clone was seen a single time. CDR3 amino acids: CASSPGLSQETQYF. The CDR3 DNA reads as TGTGCCAGCTCACCCGGGCTTAGTCAAGAGACCCAGTACTTC. V gene TRBV18 combines with J gene TRBJ2-5, with D unclear. V was cut by 3 bases and J by 2 bases, with 10 bases left in between. This CDR3 is built from 14 residues. Germline CDR1 KGHSH, CDR2 LQKENI.

This sequence joins TRBV6-1 and TRBJ2-7, with 7 nucleotides matching TRBD2. The CDR3 spans 15 residues. Trimming at V came to 2 bases and at J to 0 bases, leaving 4 bases not matched to a gene. Germline loops: CDR1 MNHNS, CDR2 SASEGT. The CDR3 is CASSELADSSYEQYF. In DNA, the CDR3 is TGTGCCAGCAGTGAACTAGCGGATAGCTCCTACGAGCAGTACTTC.

This chain connects TRBV27 to TRBJ2-7; TRBD1 is a possible D gene (5 bases). The CDR3 consists of 14 residues. CDR1 is MNHEY, CDR2 SMNVEV, per germline (reference sequence). Trimming pared 6 bases from V and 5 bases from J, leaving 17 bases between. The CDR3 nucleotides read TGTGCCAGCAGCCGATCAGGGTTTCTGAACGAGCAGTACTTC. Translating gives CASSRSGFLNEQYF.

This clone has just a few counts. V usage is TRBV5-1 and J usage is TRBJ2-2; D is ambiguous. V lost 0 bases and J 6 bases, leaving 9 bases between the germline ends. CDR1 and CDR2 (germline): SGHRS, YFSETQ. The CDR3 consists of 14 residues. This chain's CDR3 is CASSLETAAGELFF. The CDR3, as DNA: TGCGCCAGCAGCTTGGAAACGGCCGCCGGGGAGCTGTTTTTT.

The gene calls are TRBV19 and TRBJ1-2; TRBD1 matches at 10 bases. The CDR3 covers 13 residues. V trimming: 11 bases; J trimming: 7 bases; junction bases outside the gene matches: 10. Germline CDR1 LNHDA, CDR2 SQIVND (reference sequence). CDR3 in amino acids: CASFRQGAFGYTF. In DNA form, the CDR3 reads TGTGCCTCCTTCCGACAGGGGGCGTTTGGCTACACCTTC.

By share, this clone counts as medium-sized. This chain uses TRBV12-3 or TRBV12-4 with TRBJ1-6, with D uncertain. The V and J ends lost 6 bases and 8 bases respectively, with 11 bases between them. The CDR3 is 13 residues long. Here the CDR3 reads CASRAILYSPLHF. CDR3 coding DNA: TGTGCCAGCAGAGCCATCCTATATTCACCCCTCCACTTT.

V and J are TRBV5-5 and TRBJ2-1, with TRBD1 identical over 8 bases. This CDR3 region has 15 residues. From germline, CDR1 is SGHKS and CDR2 YYEKEE (reference sequence). Trimming at V came to 5 bases and at J to 2 bases, leaving 6 bases not matched to a gene. CDR3 region: CASRAGTGTYNEQFF. The CDR3, as DNA: TGTGCCAGCAGAGCCGGGACAGGAACCTACAATGAGCAGTTCTTC.

The V and J genes are TRBV7-9 and TRBJ2-3; no definite D call. V dropped 0 bases and J dropped 6 bases, with 4 bases sitting between them. Germline CDR1 and CDR2: SEHNR and FQNEAQ (reference sequence). The CDR3 runs to 12 residues. The CDR3 reads CASSLALDTQYF. The CDR3 bases are TGTGCCAGCAGCTTAGCGCTTGATACGCAGTATTTT.

V and J are TRBV12-3 or TRBV12-4 and TRBJ1-6; D call uncertain. The CDR3 totals 13 residues. V lost 7 bases, J lost 6 bases, and 10 bases lay in between. This CDR3 is CASTRERNSPLHF. CDR3 coding DNA: TGTGCCAGCACTAGGGAGCGTAATTCACCCCTCCACTTT.

The chain combines TRBV18 with TRBJ1-2; TRBD1 aligns across 12 bases. This CDR3 region has 18 residues. With 1 base clipped from V and 3 bases from J, the junction kept 9 bases outside the gene matches. Germline V gene sequence: CDR1 KGHSH, CDR2 LQKENI. DNA of the CDR3: TGTGCCAGCTCACCACTTCTTCCGGGACAGGGGGCTGACTATGGCTACACCTTC. Encoded protein: CASSPLLPGQGADYGYTF.

This chain joins TRBV30 and TRBJ1-1, with D possibly matching TRBD1 (6 bases). V dropped 5 bases and J dropped 3 bases, with 10 bases sitting between them. CDR3 size: 12 residues. Germline CDR1 and CDR2: GTSNPN and SVGIG (reference sequence). The CDR3 protein is CAWEGGDTEAFF. CDR3 coding DNA: TGTGCCTGGGAAGGGGGAGACACTGAAGCTTTCTTT.